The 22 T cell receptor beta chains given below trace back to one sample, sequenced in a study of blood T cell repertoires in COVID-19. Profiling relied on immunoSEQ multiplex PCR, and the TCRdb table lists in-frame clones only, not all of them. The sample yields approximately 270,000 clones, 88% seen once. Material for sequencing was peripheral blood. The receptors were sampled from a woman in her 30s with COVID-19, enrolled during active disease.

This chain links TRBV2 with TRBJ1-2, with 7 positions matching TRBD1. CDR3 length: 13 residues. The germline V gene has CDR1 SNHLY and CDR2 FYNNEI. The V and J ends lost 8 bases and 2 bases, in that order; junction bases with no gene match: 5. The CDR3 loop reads CASATTGNYGYTF. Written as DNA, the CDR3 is TGTGCCAGCGCAACGACAGGGAACTATGGCTACACCTTC.

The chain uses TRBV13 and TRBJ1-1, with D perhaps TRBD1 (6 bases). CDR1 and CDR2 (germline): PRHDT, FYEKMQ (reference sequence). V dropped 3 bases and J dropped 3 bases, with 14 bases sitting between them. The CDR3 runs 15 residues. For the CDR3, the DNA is TGTGCCAGCAGCTTCAGGGGTCCATTTTACACTGAAGCTTTCTTT. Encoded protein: CASSFRGPFYTEAFF.

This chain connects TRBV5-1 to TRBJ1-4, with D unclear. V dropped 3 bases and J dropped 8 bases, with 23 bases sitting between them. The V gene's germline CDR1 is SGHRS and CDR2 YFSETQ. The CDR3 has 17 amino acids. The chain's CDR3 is CASSSGITFQVREKLFF. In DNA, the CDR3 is TGCGCCAGCAGCTCGGGAATTACTTTCCAAGTGCGGGAAAAACTGTTTTTT.

In DNA, the CDR3 is TGTGCCAGCAGTGGGTGGCAGGGCGATTATACAGATACGCAGTATTTT. It specifies CASSGWQGDYTDTQYF. The chain links TRBV2 to TRBJ2-3, with D perhaps TRBD1 (5 bases). The CDR3 loop spans 16 amino acids. Germline V gene lookup returns CDR1 SNHLY and CDR2 FYNNEI. Deletions cut 4 bases from V and 3 bases from J, with 17 bases between.

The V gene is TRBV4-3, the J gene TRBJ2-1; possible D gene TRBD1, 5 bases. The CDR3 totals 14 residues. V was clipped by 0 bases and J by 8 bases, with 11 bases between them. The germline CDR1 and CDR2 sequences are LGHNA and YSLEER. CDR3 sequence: CASSQDGVQDEQFF. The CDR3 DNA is TGCGCCAGCAGCCAAGATGGGGTACAGGATGAGCAGTTCTTC.

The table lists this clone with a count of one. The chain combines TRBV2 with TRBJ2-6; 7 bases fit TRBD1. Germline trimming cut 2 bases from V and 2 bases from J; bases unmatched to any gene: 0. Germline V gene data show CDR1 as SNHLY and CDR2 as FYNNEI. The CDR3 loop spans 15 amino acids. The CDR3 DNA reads TGTGCCAGCAGTGAACAGGGGGCTGGGGCCAACGTCCTGACTTTC. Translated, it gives CASSEQGAGANVLTF.

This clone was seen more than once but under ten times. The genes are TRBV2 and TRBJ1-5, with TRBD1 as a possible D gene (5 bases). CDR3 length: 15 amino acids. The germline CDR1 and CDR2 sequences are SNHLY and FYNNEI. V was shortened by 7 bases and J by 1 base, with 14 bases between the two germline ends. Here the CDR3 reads CASKGQGLSNQPQHF. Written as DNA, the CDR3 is TGTGCCAGCAAAGGGCAGGGCCTGAGCAATCAGCCCCAGCATTTT.

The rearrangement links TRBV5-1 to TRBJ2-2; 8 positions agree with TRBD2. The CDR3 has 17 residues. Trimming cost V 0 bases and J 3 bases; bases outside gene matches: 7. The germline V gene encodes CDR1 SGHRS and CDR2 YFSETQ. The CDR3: CASSLAGAGADTGELFF. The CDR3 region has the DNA TGCGCCAGCAGCTTGGCGGGAGCGGGGGCCGACACCGGGGAGCTGTTTTTT. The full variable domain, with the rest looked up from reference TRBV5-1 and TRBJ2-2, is KAGVTQTPRYLIKTRGQQVTLSCSPISGHRSVSWYQQTPGQGLQFLFEYFSETQRNKGNFPGRFSGRQFSNSRSEMNVSTLELGDSALYLCASSLAGAGADTGELFFGEGSRLTVL.

The CDR3 here is CASSTDPRRAETQYF. For the CDR3, the DNA is TGTGCCAGCAGCACGGACCCCCGGAGGGCAGAGACCCAGTACTTC. The gene calls are TRBV11-2 and TRBJ2-5; maybe TRBD2 (6 bases). The germline CDR1 and CDR2 sequences are SGHAT and FQNNGV. There are 15 residues in the CDR3. Trimming pared 5 bases from V and 4 bases from J, leaving 17 bases between.

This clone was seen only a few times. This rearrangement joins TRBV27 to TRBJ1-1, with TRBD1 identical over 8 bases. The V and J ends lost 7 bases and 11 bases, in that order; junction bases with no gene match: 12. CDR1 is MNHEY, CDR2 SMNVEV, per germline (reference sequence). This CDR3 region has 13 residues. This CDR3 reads CASNRGTGQVAFF. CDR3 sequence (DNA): TGTGCCAGCAACCGGGGGACAGGTCAAGTGGCTTTCTTT.

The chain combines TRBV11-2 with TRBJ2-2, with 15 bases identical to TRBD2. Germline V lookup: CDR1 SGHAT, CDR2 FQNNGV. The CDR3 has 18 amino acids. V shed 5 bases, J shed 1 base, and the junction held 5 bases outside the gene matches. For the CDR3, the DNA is TGTGCCAGCAGCCGGGGACTAGCGGGGGGCGGGAACACCGGGGAGCTGTTTTTT. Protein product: CASSRGLAGGGNTGELFF.

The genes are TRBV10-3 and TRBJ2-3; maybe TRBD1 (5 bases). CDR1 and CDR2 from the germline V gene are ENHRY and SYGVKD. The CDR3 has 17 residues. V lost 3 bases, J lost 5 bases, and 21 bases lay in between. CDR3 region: CAISDGVGDSRGDTQYF. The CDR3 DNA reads TGTGCCATCAGTGATGGAGTGGGTGACAGTAGAGGAGATACGCAGTATTTT.

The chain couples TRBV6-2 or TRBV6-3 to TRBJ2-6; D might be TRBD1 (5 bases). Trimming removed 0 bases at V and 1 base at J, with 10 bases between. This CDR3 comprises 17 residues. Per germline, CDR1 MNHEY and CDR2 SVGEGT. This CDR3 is CASSYSTDASGANVLTF. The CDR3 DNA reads TGTGCCAGCAGTTACTCGACAGATGCGTCTGGGGCCAACGTCCTGACTTTC.

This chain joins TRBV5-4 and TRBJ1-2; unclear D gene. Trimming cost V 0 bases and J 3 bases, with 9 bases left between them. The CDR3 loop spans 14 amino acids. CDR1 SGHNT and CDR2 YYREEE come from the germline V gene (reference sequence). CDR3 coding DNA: TGTGCCAGCAGCTTGGGTGGGGAGGACTATGGCTACACCTTC. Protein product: CASSLGGEDYGYTF.

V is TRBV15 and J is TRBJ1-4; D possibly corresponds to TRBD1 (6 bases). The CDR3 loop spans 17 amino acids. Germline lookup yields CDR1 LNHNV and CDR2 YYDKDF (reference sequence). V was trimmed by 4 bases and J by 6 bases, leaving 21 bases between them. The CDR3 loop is CATSNSPVRGGDEKLFF. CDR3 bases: TGTGCCACCAGCAATTCCCCCGTCAGGGGAGGGGATGAAAAACTGTTTTTT. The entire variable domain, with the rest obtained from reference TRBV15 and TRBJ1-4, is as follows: DAMVIQNPRYQVTQFGKPVTLSCSQTLNHNVMYWYQQKSSQAPKLLFHYYDKDFNNEADTPDNFQSRRPNTSFCFLDIRSPGLGDTAMYLCATSNSPVRGGDEKLFFGSGTQLSVL.

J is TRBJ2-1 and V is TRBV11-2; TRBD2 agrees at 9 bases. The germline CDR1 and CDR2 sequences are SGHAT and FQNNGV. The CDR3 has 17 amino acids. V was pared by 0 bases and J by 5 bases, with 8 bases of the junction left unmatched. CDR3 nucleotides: TGTGCCAGCAGCTTAGACCTAGCGGGAAGGGGACACAATGAGCAGTTCTTC. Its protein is CASSLDLAGRGHNEQFF.

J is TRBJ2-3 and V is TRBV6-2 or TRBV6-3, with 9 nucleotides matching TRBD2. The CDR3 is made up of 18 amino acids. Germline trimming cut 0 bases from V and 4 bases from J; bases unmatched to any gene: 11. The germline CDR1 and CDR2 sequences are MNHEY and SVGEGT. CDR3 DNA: TGTGCCAGCAGTTACTCTCGCGGGGGGGCCTCTCGGGCAGATACGCAGTATTTT. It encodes CASSYSRGGASRADTQYF.

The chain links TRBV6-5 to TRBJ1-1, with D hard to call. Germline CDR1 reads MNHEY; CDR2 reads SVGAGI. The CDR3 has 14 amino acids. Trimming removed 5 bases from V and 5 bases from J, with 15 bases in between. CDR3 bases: TGTGCCAGCAGTCCCCTCGAGTCGGGTACTGAAGCTTTCTTT. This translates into CASSPLESGTEAFF.

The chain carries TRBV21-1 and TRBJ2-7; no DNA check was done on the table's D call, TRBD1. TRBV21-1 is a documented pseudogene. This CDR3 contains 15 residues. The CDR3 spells CASIPRDRGPYEQYV. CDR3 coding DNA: TGTGCCAGCATCCCTCGGGACAGGGGTCCCTACGAGCAGTACGTC.

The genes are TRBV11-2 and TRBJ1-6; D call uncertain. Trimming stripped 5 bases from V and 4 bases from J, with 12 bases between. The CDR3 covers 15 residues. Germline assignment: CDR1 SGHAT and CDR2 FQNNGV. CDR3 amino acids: CASSGREIYNSPLHF. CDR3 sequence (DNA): TGTGCCAGCAGCGGACGGGAAATTTATAATTCACCCCTCCACTTT.

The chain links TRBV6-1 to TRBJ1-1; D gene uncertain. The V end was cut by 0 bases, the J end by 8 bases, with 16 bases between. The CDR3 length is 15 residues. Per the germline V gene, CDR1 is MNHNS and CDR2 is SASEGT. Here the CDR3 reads CASSEASRGVLEAFF. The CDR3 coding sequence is TGTGCCAGCAGTGAAGCGTCGCGGGGAGTCCTCGAAGCTTTCTTT.

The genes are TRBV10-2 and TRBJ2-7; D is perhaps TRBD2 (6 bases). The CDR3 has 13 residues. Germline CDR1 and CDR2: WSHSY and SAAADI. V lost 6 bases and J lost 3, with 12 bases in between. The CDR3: CASRPRGNYEQYF. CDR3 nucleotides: TGCGCCAGCAGGCCGCGGGGAAACTACGAGCAGTACTTC.